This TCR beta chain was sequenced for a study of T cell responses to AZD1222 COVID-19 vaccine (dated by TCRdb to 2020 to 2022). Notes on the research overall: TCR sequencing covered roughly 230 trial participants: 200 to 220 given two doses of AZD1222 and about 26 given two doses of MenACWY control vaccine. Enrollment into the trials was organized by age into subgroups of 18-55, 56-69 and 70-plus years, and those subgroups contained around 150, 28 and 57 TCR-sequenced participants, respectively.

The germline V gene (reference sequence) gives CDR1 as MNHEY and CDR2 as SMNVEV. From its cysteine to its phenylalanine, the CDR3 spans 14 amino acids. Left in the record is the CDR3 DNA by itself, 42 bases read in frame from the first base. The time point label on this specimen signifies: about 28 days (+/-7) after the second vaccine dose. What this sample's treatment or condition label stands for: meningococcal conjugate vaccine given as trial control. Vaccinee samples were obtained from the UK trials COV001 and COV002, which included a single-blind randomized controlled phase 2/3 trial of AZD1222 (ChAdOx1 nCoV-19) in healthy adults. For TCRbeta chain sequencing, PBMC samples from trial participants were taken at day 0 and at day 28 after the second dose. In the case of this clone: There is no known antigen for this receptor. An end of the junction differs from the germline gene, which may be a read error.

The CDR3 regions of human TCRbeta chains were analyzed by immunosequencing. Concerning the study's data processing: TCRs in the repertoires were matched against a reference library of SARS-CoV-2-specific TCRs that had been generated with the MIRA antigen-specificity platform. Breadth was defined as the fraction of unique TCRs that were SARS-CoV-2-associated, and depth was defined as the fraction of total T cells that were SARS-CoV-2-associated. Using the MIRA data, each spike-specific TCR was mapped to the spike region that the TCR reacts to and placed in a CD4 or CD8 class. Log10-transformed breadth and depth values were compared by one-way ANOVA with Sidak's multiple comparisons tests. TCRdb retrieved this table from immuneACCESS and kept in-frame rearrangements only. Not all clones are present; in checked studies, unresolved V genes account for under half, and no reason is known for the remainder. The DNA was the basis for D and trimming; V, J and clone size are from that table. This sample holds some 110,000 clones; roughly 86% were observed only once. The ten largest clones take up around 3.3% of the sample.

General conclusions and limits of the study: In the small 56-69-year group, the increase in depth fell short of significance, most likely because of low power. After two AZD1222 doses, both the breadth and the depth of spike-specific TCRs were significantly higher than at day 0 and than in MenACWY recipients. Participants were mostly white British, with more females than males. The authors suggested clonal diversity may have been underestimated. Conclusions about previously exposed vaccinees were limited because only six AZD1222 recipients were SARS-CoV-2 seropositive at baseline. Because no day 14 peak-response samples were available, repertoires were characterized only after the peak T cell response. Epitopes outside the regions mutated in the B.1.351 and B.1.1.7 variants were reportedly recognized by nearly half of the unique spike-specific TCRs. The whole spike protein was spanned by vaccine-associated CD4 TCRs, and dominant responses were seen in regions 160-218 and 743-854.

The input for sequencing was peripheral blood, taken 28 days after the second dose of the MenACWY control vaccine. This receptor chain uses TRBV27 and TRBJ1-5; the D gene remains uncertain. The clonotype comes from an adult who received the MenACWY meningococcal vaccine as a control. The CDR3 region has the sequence CASSISDGNQPQHF. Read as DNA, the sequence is TGTGCCAGCAGTATATCGGACGGAAATCAGCCCCAGCATTTT.